This T cell receptor (beta chain) stems from a study of Graves' ophthalmopathy and Graves' hyperthyroidism. Germline values: CDR1 SEHNR, CDR2 FQNEAQ (reference sequence). CDR3 size: 12 residues. Overall study results and limits: A 13-signature model separated ophthalmopathy from stable hyperthyroidism, reaching 85% to 90% sensitivity and 81.08% specificity cross-validated.

With regard to this clonotype: Its antigen is as yet unknown. A much larger clone lies one base from this, so it may be a read error.

RNA transcripts provided the template for amplifying TCR beta CDR3 regions. First-round RT-PCR relied on HTBI primers, and a second-round multiplex PCR came next. Each CDR3 protein is one row after TCRdb ran MiXCR on the multiplex PCR reads. The sample has 450,000 or so distinct CDR3 sequences, 13% to 15% seen once. The sample was blood. This receptor was obtained from a woman under 40 with Graves' ophthalmopathy. The rearrangement links TRBV7-9 to TRBJ2-4; D call uncertain. CDR3 sequence: CASSPIGNIKYF. CDR3 nucleotide sequence: TGTGCCAGCAGCCCAATCGGCAACATTAAGTACTTC.